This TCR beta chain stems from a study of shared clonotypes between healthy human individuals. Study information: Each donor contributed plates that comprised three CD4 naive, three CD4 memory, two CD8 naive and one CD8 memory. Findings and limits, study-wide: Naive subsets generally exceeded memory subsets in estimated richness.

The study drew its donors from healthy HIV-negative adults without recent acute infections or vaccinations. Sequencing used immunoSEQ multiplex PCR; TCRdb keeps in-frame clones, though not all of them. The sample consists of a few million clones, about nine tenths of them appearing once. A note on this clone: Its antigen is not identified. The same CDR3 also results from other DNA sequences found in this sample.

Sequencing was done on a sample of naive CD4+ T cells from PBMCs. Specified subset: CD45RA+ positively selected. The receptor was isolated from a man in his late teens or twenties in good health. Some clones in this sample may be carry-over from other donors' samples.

The CDR3 sequence: CASSLVSGNEQYF. The CDR3 region has the DNA TGTGCCAGCAGTTTAGTTTCAGGTAACGAGCAGTACTTC. The chain combines TRBV28 with TRBJ2-7; no reliable D call. The CDR3 contains 13 residues. The germline CDR1 and CDR2 sequences are MDHEN and SYDVKM. Trimming pared 2 bases from V and 5 bases from J, leaving 10 bases between.